This TCR beta chain is from a study of human T cells and chemical hapten exposure. Time point defined: patch test 1, 2 weeks after DPC sensitization. Treatment specified: therapeutic diphenylcyclopropenone sensitization with weekly scalp DPC. The CDR3 runs 16 residues. Germline V CDR1 and CDR2: SEHNR, FQNEAQ (reference sequence). Trimming pared 5 bases from V and 8 bases from J, leaving 21 bases between. It was the library that attached unique molecular identifiers to individual cDNA molecules. Via MiXCR, TCRdb re-called the RACE reads, giving one row per CDR3 protein. The sample holds under 450,000 distinct CDR3 sequences; about 4.8% are singletons and the top ten take over 2%.

The sequence derives from a woman between 45 and 65 years old with alopecia areata. Some clones in this sample may be carry-over from other donors' samples. The sequencing here drew on whole blood, taken in connection with sensitization to the hapten diphenylcyclopropenone (DPC). The V and J genes are TRBV7-9 and TRBJ1-4; D remains unclear. The CDR3 here is CASSPPVMGLEEKLFF. In nucleotides, the CDR3 is TGTGCCAGCAGCCCCCCGGTTATGGGTCTGGAAGAAAAACTGTTTTTT.